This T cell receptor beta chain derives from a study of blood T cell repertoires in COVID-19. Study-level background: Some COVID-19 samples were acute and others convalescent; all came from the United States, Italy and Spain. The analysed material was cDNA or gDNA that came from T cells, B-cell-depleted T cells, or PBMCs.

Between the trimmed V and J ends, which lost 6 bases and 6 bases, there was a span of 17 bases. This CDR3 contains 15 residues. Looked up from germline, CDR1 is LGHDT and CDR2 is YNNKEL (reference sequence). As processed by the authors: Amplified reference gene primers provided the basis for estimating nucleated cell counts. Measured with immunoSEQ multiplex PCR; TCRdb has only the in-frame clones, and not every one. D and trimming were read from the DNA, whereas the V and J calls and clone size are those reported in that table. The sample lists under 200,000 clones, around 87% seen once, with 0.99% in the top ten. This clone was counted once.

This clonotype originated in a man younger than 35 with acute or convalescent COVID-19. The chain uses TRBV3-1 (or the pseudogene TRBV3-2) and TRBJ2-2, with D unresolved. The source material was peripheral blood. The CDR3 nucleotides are TGTGCCAGCAGTACCCCCCTAAGTCCCTCCGGGGAGCTGTTTTTT. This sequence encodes CASSTPLSPSGELFF.